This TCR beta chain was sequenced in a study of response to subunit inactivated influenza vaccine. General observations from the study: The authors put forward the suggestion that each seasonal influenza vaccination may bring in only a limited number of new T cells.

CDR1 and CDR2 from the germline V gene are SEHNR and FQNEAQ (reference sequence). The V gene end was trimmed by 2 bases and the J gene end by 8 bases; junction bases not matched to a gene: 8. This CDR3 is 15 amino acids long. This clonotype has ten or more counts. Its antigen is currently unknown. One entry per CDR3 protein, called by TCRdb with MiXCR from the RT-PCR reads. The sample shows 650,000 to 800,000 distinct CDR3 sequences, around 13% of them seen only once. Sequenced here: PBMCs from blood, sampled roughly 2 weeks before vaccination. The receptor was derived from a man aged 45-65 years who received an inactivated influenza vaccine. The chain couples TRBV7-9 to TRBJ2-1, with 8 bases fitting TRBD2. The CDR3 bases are TGTGCCAGCAGCTTATCCAGCGGGAGCCTCTATGAGCAGTTCTTC. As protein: CASSLSSGSLYEQFF.